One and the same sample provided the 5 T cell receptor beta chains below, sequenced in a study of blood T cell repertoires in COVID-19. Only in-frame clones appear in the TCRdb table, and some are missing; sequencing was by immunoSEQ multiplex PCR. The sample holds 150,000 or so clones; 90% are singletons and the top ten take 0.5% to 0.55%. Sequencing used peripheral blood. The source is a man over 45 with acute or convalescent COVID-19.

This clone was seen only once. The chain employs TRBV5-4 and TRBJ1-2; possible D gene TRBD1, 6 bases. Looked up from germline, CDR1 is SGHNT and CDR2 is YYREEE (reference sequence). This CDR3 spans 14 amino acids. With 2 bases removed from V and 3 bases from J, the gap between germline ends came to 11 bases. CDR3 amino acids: CASSFDRLHYGYTF. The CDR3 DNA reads TGTGCCAGCAGCTTTGACAGGTTACACTATGGCTACACCTTC.

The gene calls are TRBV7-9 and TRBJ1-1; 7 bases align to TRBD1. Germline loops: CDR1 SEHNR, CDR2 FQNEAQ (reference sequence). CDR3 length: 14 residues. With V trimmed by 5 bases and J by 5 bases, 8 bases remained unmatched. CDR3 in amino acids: CASSPRGARTEAFF. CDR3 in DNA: TGTGCCAGCAGCCCCAGGGGGGCAAGGACTGAAGCTTTCTTT.

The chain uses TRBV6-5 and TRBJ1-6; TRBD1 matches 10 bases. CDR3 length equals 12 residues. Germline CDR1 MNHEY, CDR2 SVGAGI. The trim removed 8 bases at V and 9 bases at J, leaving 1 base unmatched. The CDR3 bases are TGTGCCAGCCGGACAGGGGGTTCACCCCTCCACTTT. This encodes CASRTGGSPLHF.

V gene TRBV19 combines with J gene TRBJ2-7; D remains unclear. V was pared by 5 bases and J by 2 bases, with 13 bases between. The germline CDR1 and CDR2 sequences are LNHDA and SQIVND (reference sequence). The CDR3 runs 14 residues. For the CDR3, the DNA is TGTGCCAGTAGTCCACCCCTCCCAGCCTACGAGCAGTACTTC. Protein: CASSPPLPAYEQYF.

The CDR3 reads CASSALTGFDGEQYF. In DNA, the CDR3 is TGTGCCAGCAGTGCCCTGACAGGGTTCGACGGTGAGCAGTACTTC. The chain is built from TRBV28 and TRBJ2-7, with TRBD1 matching 7 bases. The CDR3 contains 15 residues. J was trimmed by 7 bases and V by 5 bases; bases with no gene match: 14. Germline-derived CDR1 and CDR2 are MDHEN and SYDVKM.